This passage covers 32 T cell receptor beta chains from one sample sequenced in a study of CD8 T cells in ankylosing spondylitis. Study observations and caveats: A TCR beta motif of several highly homologous variants seemed to mark ankylosing spondylitis blood.

In TCRdb, the 5' RACE reads were re-called with MiXCR into one record per CDR3 protein. The sample records about 800,000 distinct CDR3 sequences, about 10% being singletons. No antigen is known for these receptors. Source material: blood, either unsorted or a sorted T cell fraction (not recorded which). The receptors were gathered from a male donor with ankylosing spondylitis.

This rearrangement joins TRBV20-1 to TRBJ2-7; 10 bases fit TRBD1. The CDR3 is 15 residues long. V was pared by 5 bases and J by 5 bases, with 12 bases of the junction left unmatched. Germline assignment: CDR1 DFQATT and CDR2 SNEGSKA (reference sequence). CDR3 nucleotides: TGCAGTGCTCCCGACCGCGGACAGGGGGACCACGAGCAGTACTTC. It is translated as CSAPDRGQGDHEQYF.

The CDR3 DNA follows: TGCAGCCTGGGAATTAGCGGGAGGGCAAATACGCAGTATTTT. Residues: CSLGISGRANTQYF. The V call is TRBV29-1, the J call TRBJ2-3, with TRBD2 matching over 11 bases. The trim removed 8 bases at V and 7 bases at J, leaving 11 bases unmatched. The CDR3 is 14 residues long. Germline assignment: CDR1 SQVTM and CDR2 ANQGSEA.

This clonotype has only a few counts. CDR3 loop: CSAIQGHGYTF. The CDR3 DNA is TGCAGTGCTATACAGGGACATGGCTACACCTTC. This chain connects TRBV20-1 to TRBJ1-2; TRBD1 might be the D (6 bases). The germline gives CDR1 DFQATT, CDR2 SNEGSKA (reference sequence). This CDR3 comprises 11 residues. V was shortened by 4 bases and J by 6 bases, with 9 bases between the two germline ends.

This clonotype was observed many times. V gene TRBV5-1 combines with J gene TRBJ2-3; TRBD2 aligns across 10 bases. Per germline, CDR1 SGHRS and CDR2 YFSETQ. Trimming took 2 bases from V and 0 from J; bases not matched to a gene: 9. This CDR3 has 18 amino acids. CDR3 sequence reads: CASSFSKTSGTSTDTQYF. CDR3 coding DNA: TGCGCCAGCAGCTTTTCCAAAACTAGCGGGACTAGCACAGATACGCAGTATTTT. The whole variable domain, remainder taken from reference TRBV5-1 and TRBJ2-3, is KAGVTQTPRYLIKTRGQQVTLSCSPISGHRSVSWYQQTPGQGLQFLFEYFSETQRNKGNFPGRFSGRQFSNSRSEMNVSTLELGDSALYLCASSFSKTSGTSTDTQYFGPGTRLTVL.

This clonotype was counted many times. The chain couples TRBV6-6 to TRBJ1-3, with D unresolved. Germline V gene lookup returns CDR1 MNHNY and CDR2 SVGAGI (reference sequence). Trimming took off 8 bases at V and 0 bases at J, with 8 bases between the two ends. The CDR3 runs to 13 residues. CDR3 amino acids: CASSVLSGNTIYF. CDR3 DNA sequence: TGTGCCAGCTCAGTCCTCTCTGGAAACACCATATATTTT.

At least ten counts were recorded for this clonotype. V usage is TRBV7-2 and J usage is TRBJ2-7; 7 bases match TRBD2. Losses at the gene ends were 3 bases for V and 3 bases for J; bases not matched to a gene: 8. The CDR3 has 15 amino acids. Germline V lookup: CDR1 SGHTA, CDR2 FQGNSA. The CDR3 DNA reads as TGTGCCAGCAGCTTTAAGGCGGGAGAAGTCTACGAGCAGTACTTC. It is translated as CASSFKAGEVYEQYF.

There are a few counts of this clonotype. This chain uses TRBV6-1 with TRBJ1-6; D remains unclear. V was cut by 5 bases and J by 9 bases, with 20 bases left in between. The length of the CDR3 is 16 residues. The germline V gene encodes CDR1 MNHNS and CDR2 SASEGT. In DNA, the CDR3 is TGTGCCAGCAGTCGCCAACGGAGTTCCCGCGGTTCACCCCTCCACTTT. Its translation: CASSRQRSSRGSPLHF.

Only a few counts were recorded for this clonotype. V usage is TRBV20-1 and J usage is TRBJ1-2; D possibly corresponds to TRBD1 (6 bases). This CDR3 is 11 amino acids long. The germline V gene has CDR1 DFQATT and CDR2 SNEGSKA (reference sequence). The CDR3 DNA reads as TGCAAGGGGGAAAGCGGCGGTGGCTACACCTTC. Translating gives CKGESGGGYTF.

The chain couples TRBV5-1 to TRBJ2-6, with D maybe TRBD2 (5 bases). The CDR3 has 17 residues. Looked up from germline, CDR1 is SGHRS and CDR2 is YFSETQ. The V end lost 4 bases, the J end lost 3 bases, and 17 bases lay between the germline ends. The CDR3 sequence: CASSPMGASGGANVLTF. CDR3 in DNA: TGCGCCAGCAGCCCGATGGGTGCGAGCGGTGGGGCCAACGTCCTGACTTTC.

The rearrangement links TRBV20-1 to TRBJ2-4; TRBD2 might be the D (5 bases). The germline gives CDR1 DFQATT, CDR2 SNEGSKA (reference sequence). The CDR3 runs to 15 residues. Trimming left V 4 bases short and J 8 bases short, with 21 bases between. CDR3 sequence (DNA): TGCAGTGCTATGGTAGGCAGTGCCGCGGGTGACATTCAGTACTTC. Translated: CSAMVGSAAGDIQYF.

For this clonotype: Germline and junction disagree at one end, which may indicate a read error. The chain uses TRBV2 and TRBJ2-2; 9 positions agree with TRBD1. Germline assignment: CDR1 SNHLY and CDR2 FYNNEI. The CDR3 has 17 amino acids. In DNA form, the CDR3 reads TGTGCCAGCAGAGGGACAGGGACCATTCTGAACACCGGGGTGCTGTTTTTT. Amino acid sequence: CASRGTGTILNTGVLFF.

This clonotype has just a few counts. The chain links TRBV5-1 to TRBJ1-6; unclear D gene. CDR1 is SGHRS and CDR2 is YFSETQ in the germline V gene. Trimming left V 4 bases short and J 8 bases short, with 16 bases between. There are 15 residues in the CDR3. The CDR3 region has the DNA TGCGCCAGCAGCCCGAACTCCGGCTGGTATTCACCCCTCCACTTT. It yields the protein CASSPNSGWYSPLHF. The full variable domain, its missing parts supplied by reference TRBV5-1 and TRBJ1-6, is KAGVTQTPRYLIKTRGQQVTLSCSPISGHRSVSWYQQTPGQGLQFLFEYFSETQRNKGNFPGRFSGRQFSNSRSEMNVSTLELGDSALYLCASSPNSGWYSPLHFGNGTRLTVT.

J is TRBJ1-1 and V is TRBV24-1; no definite D call. Germline V lookup: CDR1 KGHDR, CDR2 SFDVKD. The CDR3 consists of 14 residues. Trimming stripped 6 bases from V and 0 bases from J, with 10 bases between. CDR3 amino acids: CATSRDGLNTEAFF. The CDR3 DNA reads as TGTGCCACCAGTAGAGACGGTCTGAACACTGAAGCTTTCTTT.

The genes are TRBV3-1 and TRBJ2-5; no definite D call. Trimming removed 3 bases from V and 3 bases from J, with 11 bases in between. CDR3 size: 14 residues. CDR1 is LGHDT and CDR2 is YNNKEL in the germline V gene (reference sequence). The CDR3 DNA follows: TGTGCCAGCAGCCATCCCAACTTGAAAGAGACCCAGTACTTC. Translating gives CASSHPNLKETQYF.

In its sample, this clonotype was seen a few times. V gene TRBV20-1 combines with J gene TRBJ1-1, with TRBD1 matching over 8 bases. V lost 2 bases and J lost 5; bases outside the gene matches: 4. Germline CDR1 is DFQATT and CDR2 is SNEGSKA (reference sequence). The CDR3 covers 13 residues. The CDR3 here is CSARPGGGTEAFF. CDR3 sequence (DNA): TGCAGTGCTAGACCAGGGGGCGGAACTGAAGCTTTCTTT.

The gene calls are TRBV7-2 and TRBJ1-1; 8 nucleotides align to TRBD1. Germline loops: CDR1 SGHTA, CDR2 FQGNSA. The CDR3 consists of 15 residues. J was trimmed by 0 bases and V by 5 bases; bases with no gene match: 5. The CDR3 nucleotides read TGTGCCAGCAGCACACAGGGGGGCATGAACACTGAAGCTTTCTTT. This gives the protein CASSTQGGMNTEAFF.

This clonotype was found a few times. This chain links TRBV5-1 with TRBJ2-1; no reliable D call. The CDR3 contains 15 residues. Trimming took off 5 bases at V and 2 bases at J, with 14 bases between the two ends. Germline assignment: CDR1 SGHRS and CDR2 YFSETQ. CDR3: CASSPIVGTYNEQFF. CDR3 sequence (DNA): TGCGCCAGCAGTCCCATCGTGGGCACCTACAATGAGCAGTTCTTC.

This clonotype was picked up a small number of times. The chain joins TRBV6-5 to TRBJ2-7; TRBD2 aligns across 7 bases. The CDR3 sequence is 14 residues long. V was clipped by 4 bases and J by 2 bases; unmatched bases: 5. CDR1 and CDR2 (germline): MNHEY, SVGAGI. DNA of the CDR3: TGTGCCAGCAGTTCGAACCGGGGGGCCTACGAGCAGTACTTC. This translates into CASSSNRGAYEQYF.

The CDR3 sequence is CASREVQTSNSPLHF. CDR3 bases: TGTGCCAGTAGGGAAGTACAGACCTCTAATTCACCCCTCCACTTT. V usage is TRBV19 and J usage is TRBJ1-6; no clear D gene. The CDR3 has 15 residues. The V and J ends lost 6 bases and 6 bases respectively, with 15 bases between them. CDR1 is LNHDA and CDR2 is SQIVND in the germline V gene (reference sequence).

This clonotype was seen many times. V is TRBV7-2 and J is TRBJ2-1; D ambiguous. V lost 0 bases and J lost 5, with 5 bases in between. The CDR3 consists of 13 residues. The germline V gene has CDR1 SGHTA and CDR2 FQGNSA. The CDR3 is CASSLARDNEQFF. The CDR3 DNA reads TGTGCCAGCAGCTTAGCCCGGGACAATGAGCAGTTCTTC.

The chain uses TRBV4-2 and TRBJ1-5, with D possibly being TRBD1 (5 bases). The length of the CDR3 is 18 residues. Per germline, CDR1 LGHNA and CDR2 YNFKEQ. V lost 0 bases, J lost 4 bases, and 19 bases lay in between. The CDR3 spells CASSQDGREEGSNQPQHF. The DNA for the CDR3 is TGTGCCAGCAGCCAAGATGGAAGGGAGGAGGGGTCAAATCAGCCCCAGCATTTT.

This chain connects TRBV15 to TRBJ2-7; D unresolved. The ends were cut back, 0 bases at V and 3 bases at J, with 6 bases in the middle. Germline V gene data show CDR1 as LNHNV and CDR2 as YYDKDF (reference sequence). The CDR3 spans 13 residues. CDR3 coding DNA: TGTGCCACCAGCAGAGATTGGAACTACGAGCAGTACTTC. Translated: CATSRDWNYEQYF.

This clonotype was seen a handful of times. This sequence joins TRBV7-9 and TRBJ1-2; 9 bases line up with TRBD1. The CDR3 extends over 15 amino acids. The J segment lost 3 bases and the V segment lost 5 bases, leaving 7 bases of the junction unmatched. Germline-derived CDR1 and CDR2 are SEHNR and FQNEAQ (reference sequence). CDR3 DNA sequence: TGTGCCAGCAGCCTACAGGGGGCAGAAGACTATGGCTACACCTTC. Residues: CASSLQGAEDYGYTF.

V and J are TRBV20-1 and TRBJ2-3, with a weak D call TRBD2 (5 bases). Germline CDR1 reads DFQATT; CDR2 reads SNEGSKA (reference sequence). V dropped 5 bases and J dropped 2 bases, with 11 bases sitting between them. The CDR3 is 13 residues long. The CDR3 protein is CSAPEGFTDTQYF. In nucleotides, the CDR3 is TGCAGTGCTCCAGAGGGATTCACAGATACGCAGTATTTT.

This clonotype has at least ten counts. The chain uses TRBV20-1 and TRBJ2-3; 9 bases fit TRBD1. V trimming: 6 bases; J trimming: 4 bases; junction bases outside the gene matches: 8. The CDR3 runs to 14 residues. Germline loops: CDR1 DFQATT, CDR2 SNEGSKA (reference sequence). The CDR3 sequence: CSASGQGAPDTQYF. The CDR3 nucleotides read TGCAGTGCGTCGGGACAGGGTGCCCCAGATACGCAGTATTTT.

The chain combines TRBV7-9 with TRBJ1-2, with 9 nucleotides matching TRBD1. The CDR3 has 13 residues. Germline assignment: CDR1 SEHNR and CDR2 FQNEAQ (reference sequence). Germline trimming cut 4 bases from V and 8 bases from J; bases unmatched to any gene: 5. Here the CDR3 reads CASSSGTGLGYTF. CDR3 sequence (DNA): TGTGCCAGCAGCTCCGGGACAGGGCTCGGCTACACCTTC.

The chain has TRBV7-9 and TRBJ2-7; 15 bases line up with TRBD2. The germline V gene has CDR1 SEHNR and CDR2 FQNEAQ (reference sequence). Germline trimming cut 1 base from V and 3 bases from J; bases unmatched to any gene: 1. CDR3 length: 16 residues. The DNA of the CDR3 is TGTGCCAGCAGCTTAGGGGGACTAGCGGGGGGCTACGAGCAGTACTTC. This translates into CASSLGGLAGGYEQYF.

This chain connects TRBV4-3 to TRBJ1-2; D unresolved. This CDR3 is 15 amino acids long. V shed 2 bases and J shed 6 bases, with 16 bases lying between them. Germline V gene sequence: CDR1 LGHNA, CDR2 YSLEER. This CDR3 is CASSQQWWGVDGYTF. The CDR3 nucleotides are TGCGCCAGCAGCCAACAATGGTGGGGTGTTGATGGCTACACCTTC.

Remarks on this clonotype: An end of the junction differs from the germline gene, which may be a read error. The chain links TRBV13 to TRBJ2-3; TRBD2 matches 10 bases. The germline V gene has CDR1 PRHDT and CDR2 FYEKMQ (reference sequence). This CDR3 has 16 amino acids. CDR3 protein: CASSPLAGAETDTQSF. The CDR3, as DNA: TGTGCCAGCAGCCCGCTAGCGGGGGCGGAAACAGATACGCAGTCTTTT.

This clonotype showed up just a few times. The rearrangement joins TRBV4-2 to TRBJ1-2, with TRBD1 as a possible D gene (5 bases). This CDR3 region has 15 residues. CDR1 and CDR2 (germline): LGHNA, YNFKEQ. Trimming took off 0 bases at V and 0 bases at J, with 8 bases between the two ends. The CDR3 DNA reads TGTGCCAGCAGCCAAGACGGACACCCTAACTATGGCTACACCTTC. It translates to CASSQDGHPNYGYTF.

This clonotype was detected only a few times. The chain recombines TRBV5-1 with TRBJ2-2, with D possibly matching TRBD2 (5 bases). V lost 5 bases and J lost 5, with 13 bases in between. Looked up from germline, CDR1 is SGHRS and CDR2 is YFSETQ. The CDR3 loop spans 14 amino acids. This CDR3 is CASSYGSGTGELFF. In nucleotides, the CDR3 is TGCGCCAGCAGTTATGGGAGTGGGACCGGGGAGCTGTTTTTT.

The chain combines TRBV5-1 with TRBJ1-2; 11 bases fit TRBD1. Germline CDR1 is SGHRS and CDR2 is YFSETQ. The CDR3 contains 13 residues. With 3 bases clipped from V and 7 bases from J, the junction kept 2 bases outside the gene matches. The CDR3 DNA follows: TGCGCCAGCAGCTGGGACAGGGGGATTGGCTACACCTTC. As protein: CASSWDRGIGYTF.